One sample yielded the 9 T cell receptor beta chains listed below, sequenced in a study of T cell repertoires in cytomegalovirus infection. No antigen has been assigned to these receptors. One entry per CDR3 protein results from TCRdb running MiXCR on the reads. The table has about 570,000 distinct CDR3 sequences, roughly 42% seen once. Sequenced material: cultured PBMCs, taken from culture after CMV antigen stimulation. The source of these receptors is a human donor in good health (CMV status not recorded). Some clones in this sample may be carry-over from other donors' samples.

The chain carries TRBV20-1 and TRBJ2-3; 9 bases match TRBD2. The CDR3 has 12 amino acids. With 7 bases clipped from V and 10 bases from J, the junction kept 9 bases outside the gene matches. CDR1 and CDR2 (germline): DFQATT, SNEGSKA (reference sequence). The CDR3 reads CSGLAGGKAQYF. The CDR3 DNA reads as TGCAGTGGTCTCGCGGGAGGGAAGGCGCAGTATTTT.

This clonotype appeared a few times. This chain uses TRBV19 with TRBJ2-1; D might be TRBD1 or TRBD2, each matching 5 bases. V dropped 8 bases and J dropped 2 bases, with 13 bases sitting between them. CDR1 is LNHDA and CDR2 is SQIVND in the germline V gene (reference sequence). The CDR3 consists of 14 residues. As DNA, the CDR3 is TGTGCCAGTTCCAGGGAGAAGCCCTACAATGAGCAGTTCTTC. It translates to CASSREKPYNEQFF.

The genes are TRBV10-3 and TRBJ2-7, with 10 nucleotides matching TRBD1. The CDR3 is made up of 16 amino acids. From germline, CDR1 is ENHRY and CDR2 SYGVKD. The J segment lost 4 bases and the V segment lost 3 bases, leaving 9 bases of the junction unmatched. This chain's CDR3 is CAISERDRGPWYEQYF. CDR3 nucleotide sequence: TGTGCCATCAGTGAACGGGACAGGGGACCTTGGTACGAGCAGTACTTC.

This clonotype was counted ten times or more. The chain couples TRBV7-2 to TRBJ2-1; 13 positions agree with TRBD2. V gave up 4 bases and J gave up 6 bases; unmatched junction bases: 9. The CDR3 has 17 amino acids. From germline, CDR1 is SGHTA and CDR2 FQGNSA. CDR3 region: CASSSELAGGPGNEQFF. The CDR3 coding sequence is TGTGCCAGCAGCTCCGAACTAGCGGGAGGGCCGGGCAATGAGCAGTTCTTC.

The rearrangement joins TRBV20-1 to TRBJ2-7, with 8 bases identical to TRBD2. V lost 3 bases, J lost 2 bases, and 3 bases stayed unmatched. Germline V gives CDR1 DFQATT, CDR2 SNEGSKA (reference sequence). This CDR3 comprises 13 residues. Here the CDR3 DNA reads TGCAGTGCTAGCGATAGCGGGGCCTACGAGCAGTACTTC. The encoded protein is CSASDSGAYEQYF.

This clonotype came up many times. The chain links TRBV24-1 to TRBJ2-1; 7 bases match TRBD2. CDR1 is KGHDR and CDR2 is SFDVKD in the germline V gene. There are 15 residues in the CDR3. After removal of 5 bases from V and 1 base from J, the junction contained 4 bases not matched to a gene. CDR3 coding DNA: TGTGCCACCAGTGGGGGGGGGTATTCCTACAATGAGCAGTTCTTC. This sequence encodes CATSGGGYSYNEQFF.

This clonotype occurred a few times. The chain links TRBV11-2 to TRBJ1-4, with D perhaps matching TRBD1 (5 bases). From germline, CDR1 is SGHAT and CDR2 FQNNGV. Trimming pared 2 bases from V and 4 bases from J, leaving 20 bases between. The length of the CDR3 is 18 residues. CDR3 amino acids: CASSLWPQGSGGNEKLFF. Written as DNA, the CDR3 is TGTGCCAGCAGCTTATGGCCCCAAGGGAGCGGGGGTAATGAAAAACTGTTTTTT.

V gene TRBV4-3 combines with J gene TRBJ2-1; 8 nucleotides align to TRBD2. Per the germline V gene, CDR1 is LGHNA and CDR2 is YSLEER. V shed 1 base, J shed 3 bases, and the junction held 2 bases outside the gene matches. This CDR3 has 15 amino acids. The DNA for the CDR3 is TGCGCCAGCAGCCAAGGACTAGCGATCTACAATGAGCAGTTCTTC. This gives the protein CASSQGLAIYNEQFF.

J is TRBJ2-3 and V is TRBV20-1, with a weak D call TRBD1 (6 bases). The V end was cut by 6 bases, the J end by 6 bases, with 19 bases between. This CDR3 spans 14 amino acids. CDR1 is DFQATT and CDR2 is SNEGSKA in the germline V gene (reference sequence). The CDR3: CSAAGDIGPDTQYF. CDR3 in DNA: TGCAGTGCGGCCGGGGACATTGGGCCCGATACGCAGTATTTT.